The 8 T cell receptor beta chains below come from one sample, sequenced in a study of T cells in lung cancer brain metastases. TCRdb keeps only in-frame clones here, not all; method: immunoSEQ multiplex PCR. The table records 3,000 to 4,000 clones, just under 90% of them present only once. Source material: tumor tissue from the primary lung tumor. The receptors shown here come from a man in his 60s with non-small cell lung cancer.

Only one count was recorded for this clone. V is TRBV19 and J is TRBJ2-7; 12 bases fit TRBD2. The CDR3 contains 15 residues. Trimming took 5 bases from V and 4 from J; bases not matched to a gene: 6. CDR1 LNHDA and CDR2 SQIVND come from the germline V gene (reference sequence). The CDR3: CASSAPGTSGYEQYF. DNA of the CDR3: TGTGCCAGTAGTGCCCCCGGGACTAGCGGGTACGAGCAGTACTTC. The full variable domain, rest sourced from reference TRBV19 and TRBJ2-7, is DGGITQSPKYLFRKEGQNVTLSCEQNLNHDAMYWYRQDPGQGLRLIYYSQIVNDFQKGDIAEGYSVSREKKESFPLTVTSAQKNPTAFYLCASSAPGTSGYEQYFGPGTRLTVT.

The DNA for the CDR3 is TGTGCCAGCAGTTTTATAGATCTGCGTTCACCCCTCCACTTT. Protein sequence: CASSFIDLRSPLHF. The gene calls are TRBV5-8 and TRBJ1-6, with D unclear. Germline CDR1 and CDR2: SGHTS and YDEGEE. The V and J ends lost 5 bases and 9 bases respectively, with 15 bases between them. The CDR3 extends over 14 amino acids.

This clone appeared once. The chain recombines TRBV7-3 with TRBJ1-1; 7 bases line up with TRBD1. Per germline, CDR1 SGHTA and CDR2 FQGTGA. This CDR3 comprises 16 residues. The V and J ends lost 4 bases and 3 bases, in that order; junction bases with no gene match: 11. The CDR3 sequence is CASSSPTQGRHTEAFF. The CDR3 DNA follows: TGTGCCAGCAGCTCCCCAACACAGGGGAGGCACACTGAAGCTTTCTTT. The complete variable domain, with remaining parts taken from reference TRBV7-3 and TRBJ1-1, reads GAGVSQTPSNKVTEKGKYVELRCDPISGHTALYWYRQSLGQGPEFLIYFQGTGAADDSGLPNDRFFAVRPEGSVSTLKIQRTERGDSAVYLCASSSPTQGRHTEAFFGQGTRLTVV.

The gene calls are TRBV12-5 and TRBJ1-5, with D tentatively TRBD1 (6 bases). The ends were cut back, 5 bases at V and 0 bases at J, with 14 bases in the middle. Germline V gene lookup returns CDR1 LGHNT and CDR2 FRNRAP. The CDR3 consists of 16 residues. In nucleotides, the CDR3 is TGTGCTAGTGGTCCGAGGGGGGTTCTTAGCAATCAGCCCCAGCATTTT. Encoded protein: CASGPRGVLSNQPQHF.

The chain uses TRBV6-6 and TRBJ2-7; 12 positions agree with TRBD1. Germline lookup yields CDR1 MNHNY and CDR2 SVGAGI (reference sequence). V trimming: 2 bases; J trimming: 3 bases; junction bases outside the gene matches: 5. The CDR3 length is 16 residues. The CDR3: CASSYLGQGAGYEQYF. The CDR3, as DNA: TGTGCCAGCAGTTACCTGGGACAGGGGGCCGGCTACGAGCAGTACTTC.

The genes are TRBV27 and TRBJ2-5; D is undetermined. The germline V gene has CDR1 MNHEY and CDR2 SMNVEV (reference sequence). The ends were cut back, 5 bases at V and 5 bases at J, with 9 bases in the middle. This CDR3 is built from 12 residues. The CDR3 sequence is CASSESGETQYF. The CDR3 region has the DNA TGTGCCAGCAGTGAATCCGGGGAGACCCAGTACTTC.

The chain recombines TRBV5-6 with TRBJ1-2, with D unresolved. Trimming removed 0 bases at V and 5 bases at J, with 11 bases between. The CDR3 runs to 14 residues. Per the germline V gene, CDR1 is SGHDT and CDR2 is YYEEEE. The DNA of the CDR3 is TGTGCCAGCAGCTTGGAGGGTATTGGGTATGGCTACACCTTC. It is translated as CASSLEGIGYGYTF.

There are a few counts of this clone. The V call is TRBV4-2, the J call TRBJ2-7; D possibly corresponds to TRBD1 (5 bases). V lost 5 bases, J lost 4 bases, and 12 bases lay in between. Germline V gene lookup returns CDR1 LGHNA and CDR2 YNFKEQ. This CDR3 has 13 amino acids. As DNA, the CDR3 is TGTGCCAGCAGCGTGACGGACACTTACGAGCAGTACTTC. Amino acids: CASSVTDTYEQYF.